The 28 T cell receptor beta chains in this list originate from one sample, sequenced in a study of CD8 T cells in ankylosing spondylitis. TCRdb redid the calling of the 5' RACE reads with MiXCR, one entry per CDR3 protein. The table includes 250,000 to 400,000 distinct CDR3 sequences, roughly 12% detected once. Sequences were obtained from blood, either unsorted or a sorted T cell fraction (not recorded which). These receptors were obtained from a female donor with ankylosing spondylitis or in good health (not recorded which).

Ten or more counts support this clonotype. The chain has TRBV3-1 and TRBJ2-7; maybe TRBD2 (6 bases). This CDR3 has 13 residues. Germline CDR1 and CDR2: LGHDT and YNNKEL (reference sequence). V lost 1 base, J lost 7 bases, and 11 bases lay in between. The CDR3 protein is CASSQVDGGEQYF. The CDR3, as DNA: TGTGCCAGCAGCCAAGTGGATGGGGGGGAGCAGTACTTC.

In this sample, this clonotype turned up once. Germline is not matched at one junction end, which may reflect a read error. V and J are TRBV5-1 and TRBJ2-3; D gene uncertain. Germline V gene sequence: CDR1 SGHRS, CDR2 YFSETQ. The CDR3 sequence is 14 residues long. CDR3 nucleotide sequence: TGCGTCAGCAGCTTGGAACCTTCGACAGATACGCAGTATTTT. This translates into CVSSLEPSTDTQYF. Supplemented by reference TRBV5-1 and TRBJ2-3, the full variable domain reads KAGVTQTPRYLIKTRGQQVTLSCSPISGHRSVSWYQQTPGQGLQFLFEYFSETQRNKGNFPGRFSGRQFSNSRSEMNVSTLELGDSALYLCVSSLEPSTDTQYFGPGTRLTVL.

The chain joins TRBV12-3 or TRBV12-4 to TRBJ2-7; unclear D gene. Deletions cut 6 bases from V and 7 bases from J, with 10 bases between. The CDR3 contains 11 residues. DNA for the CDR3: TGTGCCAGCAGCCCCTCGCGGGAGCAGTACTTC. This encodes CASSPSREQYF.

This clonotype has ten or more counts. This chain connects TRBV20-1 to TRBJ2-1, with 9 bases fitting TRBD2. The V segment lost 1 base and the J segment 8 bases; nucleotides outside the gene matches: 6. The CDR3 length is 14 residues. Germline CDR1 is DFQATT and CDR2 is SNEGSKA (reference sequence). The CDR3 nucleotides are TGCAGTGCTAGAGGGACAGCGGGAGGTGATGAGCAGTTCTTC. Translation gives CSARGTAGGDEQFF.

The chain uses TRBV5-1 and TRBJ2-5, with a weak D call TRBD1 (5 bases). Germline-derived CDR1 and CDR2 are SGHRS and YFSETQ. V lost 5 bases, J lost 1 base, and 24 bases lay in between. The CDR3 length is 18 residues. In DNA form, the CDR3 reads TGCGCCAGCAGTCGACCGGACACGATGGATACCCTCCAAGAGACCCAGTACTTC. Translated, it gives CASSRPDTMDTLQETQYF.

This clonotype was seen at least ten times. The chain carries TRBV5-1 and TRBJ1-6; D remains unclear. Per the germline V gene, CDR1 is SGHRS and CDR2 is YFSETQ. The CDR3 runs 14 residues. Trimming took off 0 bases at V and 5 bases at J, with 6 bases between the two ends. CDR3 residues: CASSLGRNNSPLHF. The CDR3 DNA follows: TGCGCCAGCAGCTTGGGACGGAATAATTCACCCCTCCACTTT. The full variable domain, rest sourced from reference TRBV5-1 and TRBJ1-6, is KAGVTQTPRYLIKTRGQQVTLSCSPISGHRSVSWYQQTPGQGLQFLFEYFSETQRNKGNFPGRFSGRQFSNSRSEMNVSTLELGDSALYLCASSLGRNNSPLHFGNGTRLTVT.

The J gene is TRBJ2-3, the V gene TRBV20-1; TRBD2 agrees at 7 bases. Germline V gene lookup returns CDR1 DFQATT and CDR2 SNEGSKA (reference sequence). The CDR3 is made up of 16 amino acids. V gave up 0 bases and J gave up 0 bases; unmatched junction bases: 6. The CDR3 sequence: CSARDVPSGSTDTQYF. For the CDR3, the DNA is TGCAGTGCTAGAGACGTCCCTAGCGGTAGCACAGATACGCAGTATTTT.

There are many counts of this clonotype. V is TRBV9 and J is TRBJ1-4; D gene ambiguous. Trimming removed 0 bases from V and 5 bases from J, with 11 bases in between. Germline V gene sequence: CDR1 SGDLS, CDR2 YYNGEE. CDR3 size: 15 residues. This CDR3 is CASSVEDRINEKLFF. In nucleotides, the CDR3 is TGTGCCAGCAGCGTAGAGGATAGGATCAATGAAAAACTGTTTTTT.

This clonotype came up a few times. The rearrangement uses TRBV7-9 and TRBJ2-1; D unclear. This CDR3 has 13 amino acids. Germline V gene lookup returns CDR1 SEHNR and CDR2 FQNEAQ (reference sequence). Trimming took 5 bases from V and 6 from J, leaving 11 bases between them. CDR3 in DNA: TGTGCCAGCAGCCCTAGACAACCCAATGAGCAGTTCTTC. Its protein product is CASSPRQPNEQFF. The variable domain in full, completed from reference TRBV7-9 and TRBJ2-1, reads DTGVSQNPRHKITKRGQNVTFRCDPISEHNRLYWYRQTLGQGPEFLTYFQNEAQLEKSRLLSDRFSAERPKGSFSTLEIQRTEQGDSAMYLCASSPRQPNEQFFGPGTRLTVL.

The table lists this clonotype with many counts. The V and J genes are TRBV5-6 and TRBJ2-5; D not certain. This CDR3 has 14 amino acids. Trimming shortened V by 3 bases and J by 4 bases, and 13 bases separated the two germline ends. CDR1 and CDR2 (germline): SGHDT, YYEEEE. CDR3 sequence: CASSSATDGETQYF. The CDR3 nucleotides read TGTGCCAGCAGCTCAGCGACGGATGGAGAGACCCAGTACTTC.

The chain carries TRBV18 and TRBJ2-1, with D tentatively TRBD1 (5 bases). Trimming shortened V by 6 bases and J by 7 bases, and 19 bases separated the two germline ends. Germline V CDR1 and CDR2: KGHSH, LQKENI. This CDR3 region has 15 residues. This CDR3 is CASSPRQRSGNEQFF. Here the CDR3 DNA reads TGTGCCAGCTCTCCTAGACAGCGAAGTGGGAATGAGCAGTTCTTC.

This chain joins TRBV3-1 and TRBJ2-5; no reliable D call. The CDR3 spans 15 residues. The V gene lost 4 bases and the J gene lost 5 bases, with 17 bases spanning the gap. Germline CDR1 is LGHDT and CDR2 is YNNKEL (reference sequence). The CDR3 spells CASSPRRSSRETQYF. Here the CDR3 DNA reads TGTGCCAGCAGCCCCCGGCGTTCCTCCCGGGAGACCCAGTACTTC.

This clonotype was seen repeatedly, ten times or more. This rearrangement joins TRBV5-5 to TRBJ1-1; D uncertain. The V gene lost 2 bases and the J gene lost 0 bases, with 8 bases spanning the gap. CDR3 length: 14 residues. The germline CDR1 and CDR2 sequences are SGHKS and YYEKEE (reference sequence). For the CDR3, the DNA is TGTGCCAGCAGCTTCAGCGGGGTGAACACTGAAGCTTTCTTT. This codes for CASSFSGVNTEAFF.

This rearrangement joins TRBV5-1 to TRBJ1-2, with TRBD1 matching over 8 bases. Germline CDR1 reads SGHRS; CDR2 reads YFSETQ. V shed 4 bases and J 13 bases; nucleotides not matched to a gene: 15. The CDR3 spans 14 residues. CDR3 sequence (DNA): TGCGCCAGCAGCCCCTCCGGGACAGGCGCCCGTGGCACCTTC. It translates to CASSPSGTGARGTF.

In this sample, this clonotype turned up many times. This sequence joins TRBV5-1 and TRBJ1-1; 9 bases agree with TRBD1. V lost 0 bases, J lost 6 bases, and 9 bases stayed unmatched. The length of the CDR3 is 16 residues. CDR1 SGHRS and CDR2 YFSETQ come from the germline V gene. DNA for the CDR3: TGCGCCAGCAGCTTGGAAGGGCGACAGGGGGGCGCTGAAGCTTTCTTT. Translated, it gives CASSLEGRQGGAEAFF.

Details on this clonotype: A much larger clone sits a single nucleotide away, making a read error possible. The J gene is TRBJ2-5, the V gene TRBV11-1; D might be TRBD1 (5 bases). The germline gives CDR1 SGHAT, CDR2 FQDESV (reference sequence). The CDR3 has 13 amino acids. V dropped 6 bases and J dropped 3 bases, with 11 bases sitting between them. CDR3: CASRLSTEETQYF. As DNA, the CDR3 is TGTGCCAGCAGGTTATCGACAGAAGAGACCCAGTACTTC.

This clonotype has only a few counts. The rearrangement links TRBV7-6 to TRBJ1-5; D remains ambiguous. Between the trimmed V and J ends, which lost 5 bases and 3 bases, there was a span of 11 bases. The CDR3 is 14 amino acids. From germline, CDR1 is SGHVS and CDR2 FNYEAQ. The CDR3, as DNA: TGTGCCAGCAGCCAACGACCGACCAATCAGCCCCAGCATTTT. Translation gives CASSQRPTNQPQHF. Filled out from reference TRBV7-6 and TRBJ1-5, the complete variable domain reads GAGVSQSPRYKVTKRGQDVALRCDPISGHVSLYWYRQALGQGPEFLTYFNYEAQQDKSGLPNDRFSAERPEGSISTLTIQRTEQRDSAMYRCASSQRPTNQPQHFGDGTRLSIL.

This clonotype was seen at least ten times. V gene TRBV12-3 or TRBV12-4 combines with J gene TRBJ2-7; TRBD1 might be the D (6 bases). The germline V and J ends were trimmed by 6 bases and 4 bases, with 22 bases remaining between them. The CDR3 totals 16 residues. DNA for the CDR3: TGTGCCAGCAGCCGAGCCGGGACACGCGGCTTTTACGAGCAGTACTTC. Residues: CASSRAGTRGFYEQYF.

At least ten counts were recorded for this clonotype. The chain combines TRBV6-1 with TRBJ2-2, with 16 bases matching TRBD2. Trimming at V came to 6 bases and at J to 5 bases, leaving 6 bases not matched to a gene. The CDR3 sequence is 17 residues long. Germline-derived CDR1 and CDR2 are MNHNS and SASEGT. The CDR3 DNA reads as TGTGCCAGCAGGAGTTCGGGACTAGCGGGGGGGACCGGGGAGCTGTTTTTT. Translation: CASRSSGLAGGTGELFF.

This clonotype has at least ten counts. The chain is built from TRBV25-1 and TRBJ2-2; D remains unclear. V lost 3 bases, J lost 5 bases, and 10 bases lay in between. CDR1 MGHDK and CDR2 SYGVNS come from the germline V gene. The CDR3 totals 14 residues. CDR3 sequence (DNA): TGTGCCAGCAGTGACCGGGTACGGACCGGGGAGCTGTTTTTT. It yields the protein CASSDRVRTGELFF.

This clonotype has ten or more counts. At one boundary the junction diverges from the germline segment, which might be a read error. V gene TRBV7-7 combines with J gene TRBJ1-3; D is uncertain. The CDR3 has 13 residues. CDR1 and CDR2 (germline): SSHAT, FNYEAQ (reference sequence). CDR3 DNA sequence: TGTGCTAGCAGCGCCTCGGCTGGAAACACCATATATTTT. Translated: CASSASAGNTIYF.

This clonotype appeared many times. The chain uses TRBV20-1 and TRBJ1-1; D perhaps matches TRBD1 (6 bases). CDR1 is DFQATT, CDR2 SNEGSKA, per germline (reference sequence). The CDR3 has 14 amino acids. V dropped 6 bases and J dropped 4 bases, with 18 bases sitting between them. The CDR3 loop reads CSAIKGGDVTEAFF. The CDR3 DNA sequence: TGCAGTGCCATTAAGGGGGGTGATGTCACTGAAGCTTTCTTT.

The sample holds many counts of this clonotype. The chain is built from TRBV12-3 or TRBV12-4 and TRBJ2-7; D is possibly TRBD1 or TRBD2 (5 bases each). CDR3 length: 15 residues. The V end was cut by 5 bases, the J end by 4 bases, with 18 bases between. The CDR3 is CASSGDPPVRYEQYF. The CDR3 DNA is TGTGCCAGCAGTGGGGACCCCCCCGTACGGTACGAGCAGTACTTC.

This clonotype showed up many times. The chain links TRBV25-1 to TRBJ2-1; a weak D match, TRBD2 (6 bases). Trimming stripped 3 bases from V and 6 bases from J, with 9 bases between. The CDR3 loop spans 13 amino acids. Looked up from germline, CDR1 is MGHDK and CDR2 is SYGVNS. CDR3 loop: CASSDRGSNEQFF. The CDR3, as DNA: TGTGCCAGCAGTGATCGGGGGTCCAATGAGCAGTTCTTC.

This clonotype occurred many times. CDR3 sequence reads: CSVVGVDTQYF. CDR3 DNA: TGCAGCGTTGTAGGGGTAGATACGCAGTATTTT. V usage is TRBV29-1 and J usage is TRBJ2-3, with D perhaps matching TRBD1 (5 bases). Looked up from germline, CDR1 is SQVTM and CDR2 is ANQGSEA. V was cut by 4 bases and J by 5 bases, with 7 bases left in between. The CDR3 sequence is 11 residues long.

This rearrangement joins TRBV20-1 to TRBJ2-1; the D gene is possibly TRBD2 (5 bases). Between the trimmed V and J ends, which lost 0 bases and 0 bases, there was a span of 18 bases. The germline gives CDR1 DFQATT, CDR2 SNEGSKA (reference sequence). The CDR3 spans 18 residues. The CDR3 DNA reads TGCAGTGCTAGAGATGACGTGTGGACTCGGAGCTCCTACAATGAGCAGTTCTTC. Amino acid sequence: CSARDDVWTRSSYNEQFF.

The V and J genes are TRBV6-2 or TRBV6-3 and TRBJ1-6; D is undetermined. The V gene lost 6 bases and the J gene lost 13 bases, with 19 bases spanning the gap. CDR3 length: 14 residues. The germline gives CDR1 MNHEY, CDR2 SVGEGT. The CDR3 is CASSSRSTRGPLHF. CDR3 DNA sequence: TGTGCCAGCAGCTCCCGTTCGACCCGCGGGCCCCTCCACTTT.

This clonotype was recorded many times. The V and J genes are TRBV4-3 and TRBJ2-1, with unresolved D. The V gene lost 1 base and the J gene lost 0 bases, with 10 bases spanning the gap. Germline loops: CDR1 LGHNA, CDR2 YSLEER. CDR3 length equals 16 residues. Here the CDR3 DNA reads TGCGCCAGCAGCCAAGGGCCGAGGAGCTCCTACAATGAGCAGTTCTTC. Its translation: CASSQGPRSSYNEQFF.